This passage covers 32 T cell receptor beta chains from one sample sequenced in a study of PD-L1 blockade in urothelial cancer. Time point specified: peripheral blood 6 weeks after treatment start. TCRdb's copy holds only in-frame clones and misses some; the assay was immunoSEQ multiplex PCR. In the table there are 100,000 to 150,000 clones, about 82% of which are singletons. The specimen comprised PBMCs, sampled around atezolizumab (anti-PD-L1) treatment. These TCRs come from a man aged 45-65 years with urothelial cancer.

J is TRBJ1-1 and V is TRBV6-5, with unresolved D. The CDR3 contains 14 residues. Deletions cut 6 bases from V and 8 bases from J, with 19 bases between. The V gene's germline CDR1 is MNHEY and CDR2 SVGAGI. The CDR3 loop is CASSRYPVVNEAFF. The CDR3 DNA follows: TGTGCCAGCAGCCGGTATCCCGTTGTTAACGAAGCTTTCTTT.

This rearrangement joins TRBV4-1 to TRBJ2-7; 7 nucleotides line up with TRBD2. CDR3 size: 15 residues. The germline V gene has CDR1 MGHRA and CDR2 YSYEKL. Trimming cost V 0 bases and J 4 bases; bases outside gene matches: 6. For the CDR3, the DNA is TGCGCCAGCAGCCAAGATCGAGGGGAGGGGTACGAGCAGTACTTC. As protein: CASSQDRGEGYEQYF.

The CDR3 sequence: CAWNQGTVWQETQYF. The CDR3 coding sequence is TGTGCCTGGAATCAGGGGACCGTGTGGCAAGAGACCCAGTACTTC. The rearrangement links TRBV30 to TRBJ2-5, with a possible D match to TRBD1 (6 bases). Germline loops: CDR1 GTSNPN, CDR2 SVGIG (reference sequence). The CDR3 has 15 amino acids. Trimming stripped 4 bases from V and 2 bases from J, with 17 bases between.

The chain recombines TRBV19 with TRBJ2-2; TRBD2 aligns across 7 bases. The length of the CDR3 is 12 residues. Trimming took 6 bases from V and 6 from J; bases not matched to a gene: 1. The germline CDR1 and CDR2 sequences are LNHDA and SQIVND (reference sequence). CDR3 protein: CASRGGAGELFF. DNA for the CDR3: TGTGCCAGTAGGGGGGGGGCCGGGGAGCTGTTTTTT.

The chain employs TRBV19 and TRBJ2-7; possibly TRBD1 for D (6 bases). The germline V gene has CDR1 LNHDA and CDR2 SQIVND (reference sequence). Between the trimmed V and J ends, which lost 4 bases and 1 base, there was a span of 11 bases. The CDR3 extends over 14 amino acids. The CDR3 region is CASSTQQGSYEQYF. Written as DNA, the CDR3 is TGTGCCAGTAGTACTCAACAGGGATCCTACGAGCAGTACTTC.

This sequence joins TRBV28 and TRBJ1-4, with D perhaps matching TRBD1 (5 bases). Germline V gene sequence: CDR1 MDHEN, CDR2 SYDVKM. This CDR3 has 15 amino acids. Trimming removed 5 bases from V and 4 bases from J, with 14 bases in between. The CDR3 DNA sequence: TGTGCCAGCAGTCGCGGGGGAGGGAGTAATGAAAAACTGTTTTTT. It specifies CASSRGGGSNEKLFF. The full variable domain, in which reference TRBV28 and TRBJ1-4 provide the parts outside the CDR3, is DVKVTQSSRYLVKRTGEKVFLECVQDMDHENMFWYRQDPGLGLRLIYFSYDVKMKEKGDIPEGYSVSREKKERFSLILESASTNQTSMYLCASSRGGGSNEKLFFGSGTQLSVL.

V gene TRBV6-1 combines with J gene TRBJ2-7, with 8 bases fitting TRBD2. The CDR3 runs to 13 residues. The V and J ends lost 7 bases and 5 bases, in that order; junction bases with no gene match: 7. Looked up from germline, CDR1 is MNHNS and CDR2 is SASEGT. The CDR3, as DNA: TGTGCCAGCAATATCGCGGGAGGAGACGAGCAGTACTTC. It specifies CASNIAGGDEQYF.

This clone was seen just once. The chain is built from TRBV5-5 and TRBJ1-6, with D perhaps TRBD1 (6 bases). The CDR3 consists of 16 residues. V was shortened by 1 base and J by 7 bases, with 15 bases between the two germline ends. CDR1 is SGHKS, CDR2 YYEKEE, per germline (reference sequence). The CDR3 DNA reads as TGTGCCAGCAGCTTGTACTCCCGGACAGCCAATTCACCCCTCCACTTT. It is translated as CASSLYSRTANSPLHF.

The chain recombines TRBV5-1 with TRBJ2-3; 8 nucleotides align to TRBD2. V lost 0 bases to trimming and J lost 3 bases; unmatched junction nucleotides: 6. This CDR3 contains 16 residues. Germline V gene data show CDR1 as SGHRS and CDR2 as YFSETQ. The CDR3 bases are TGCGCCAGCAGCTTGGGCCGGGAGGGCCCGACAGATACGCAGTATTTT. It specifies CASSLGREGPTDTQYF.

V usage is TRBV5-5 and J usage is TRBJ1-1, with 7 nucleotides matching TRBD1. The germline gives CDR1 SGHKS, CDR2 YYEKEE (reference sequence). The CDR3 contains 16 residues. V lost 1 base and J lost 1; bases outside the gene matches: 7. The CDR3 region has the DNA TGTGCCAGCAGCTTGACCGGACAGGCGGCGAACACTGAAGCTTTCTTT. Translating it yields CASSLTGQAANTEAFF.

The chain links TRBV11-3 to TRBJ2-1; TRBD1 is a possible D gene (5 bases). The CDR3 length is 18 residues. Trimming took off 4 bases at V and 5 bases at J, with 24 bases between the two ends. Per germline, CDR1 SGHNT and CDR2 YENEEA. The CDR3 nucleotides are TGTGCCAGCAGCTCATCGACAGTCCCTGGGCTAGTCGACAATGAGCAGTTCTTC. Translation gives CASSSSTVPGLVDNEQFF.

The chain combines TRBV4-1 with TRBJ1-1; D remains unclear. The CDR3 is 15 amino acids. The V end lost 4 bases, the J end lost 1 base, and 13 bases lay between the germline ends. Germline assignment: CDR1 MGHRA and CDR2 YSYEKL. CDR3 DNA: TGCGCCAGCAGCCCCTACTCTACAGCGAACACTGAAGCTTTCTTT. Translation: CASSPYSTANTEAFF.

The chain couples TRBV5-1 to TRBJ2-2; D may be TRBD1 (6 bases). Trimming stripped 0 bases from V and 5 bases from J, with 11 bases between. This CDR3 comprises 15 residues. The V gene's germline CDR1 is SGHRS and CDR2 YFSETQ. The CDR3 DNA follows: TGCGCCAGCAGCTTGGAAGGACAGATGACCGGGGAGCTGTTTTTT. This translates into CASSLEGQMTGELFF. The full variable domain, completed using reference TRBV5-1 and TRBJ2-2, is KAGVTQTPRYLIKTRGQQVTLSCSPISGHRSVSWYQQTPGQGLQFLFEYFSETQRNKGNFPGRFSGRQFSNSRSEMNVSTLELGDSALYLCASSLEGQMTGELFFGEGSRLTVL.

This clone has just a few counts. The rearrangement joins TRBV7-9 to TRBJ2-2, with D possibly matching TRBD2 (6 bases). The length of the CDR3 is 16 residues. CDR1 is SEHNR, CDR2 FQNEAQ, per germline (reference sequence). Trimming took off 1 base at V and 5 bases at J, with 14 bases between the two ends. This chain's CDR3 is CASSLVGAGGTGELFF. CDR3 sequence (DNA): TGTGCCAGCAGCTTAGTTGGAGCTGGAGGGACCGGGGAGCTGTTTTTT.

This chain uses TRBV9 with TRBJ1-2; TRBD1 might be the D (6 bases). The CDR3 spans 13 residues. Looked up from germline, CDR1 is SGDLS and CDR2 is YYNGEE. V lost 3 bases and J 4 bases, leaving 10 bases between the germline ends. Here the CDR3 DNA reads TGTGCCAGCAGCGGAGACAGGAGCTATGGCTACACCTTC. Its protein is CASSGDRSYGYTF. Full variable domain (remainder filled in from reference TRBV9 and TRBJ1-2): DSGVTQTPKHLITATGQRVTLRCSPRSGDLSVYWYQQSLDQGLQFLIQYYNGEERAKGNILERFSAQQFPDLHSELNLSSLELGDSALYFCASSGDRSYGYTFGSGTRLTVV.

The chain couples TRBV5-1 to TRBJ1-5; D is ambiguous. CDR3 length: 14 residues. Looked up from germline, CDR1 is SGHRS and CDR2 is YFSETQ. V shed 0 bases and J shed 6 bases, with 10 bases lying between them. In DNA form, the CDR3 reads TGCGCCAGCAGCTTGGACGGCGGCAGTCAGCCCCAGCATTTT. Protein product: CASSLDGGSQPQHF.

This clone was detected a few times. The chain couples TRBV5-8 to TRBJ2-3; no clear D. Trimming shortened V by 0 bases and J by 0 bases, and 14 bases separated the two germline ends. The CDR3 covers 17 residues. Germline lookup yields CDR1 SGHTS and CDR2 YDEGEE. CDR3 sequence reads: CASSLATSTTSTDTQYF. DNA for the CDR3: TGTGCCAGCAGCTTGGCCACGAGCACCACTAGCACAGATACGCAGTATTTT. Filled out from reference TRBV5-8 and TRBJ2-3, the complete variable domain reads EAGVTQSPTHLIKTRGQQATLRCSPISGHTSVYWYQQALGLGLQFLLWYDEGEERNRGNFPPRFSGRQFPNYSSELNVNALELEDSALYLCASSLATSTTSTDTQYFGPGTRLTVL.

On this clone: A read error may be the cause here, since a much bigger clone is one base away. This chain joins TRBV2 and TRBJ2-7; D not resolved. Trimming removed 5 bases from V and 3 bases from J, with 5 bases in between. CDR3 length: 11 residues. Germline CDR1 reads SNHLY; CDR2 reads FYNNEI. CDR3 loop: CASSYGYEQYF. The CDR3, as DNA: TGTGCCAGCAGTTACGGCTACGAGCAGTACTTC.

The rearrangement uses TRBV6-5 and TRBJ2-3; 9 bases align to TRBD2. J was trimmed by 3 bases and V by 5 bases; bases with no gene match: 6. CDR1 is MNHEY, CDR2 SVGAGI, per germline. The CDR3 is made up of 15 amino acids. As DNA, the CDR3 is TGTGCCAGCAGTAACAGCGGGAGGTTTACAGATACGCAGTATTTT. It yields the protein CASSNSGRFTDTQYF.

This clone was detected a few times. V and J are TRBV5-5 and TRBJ1-2; 8 nucleotides agree with TRBD1. Trimming removed 4 bases from V and 4 bases from J; junction bases left unmatched: 9. Germline CDR1 SGHKS, CDR2 YYEKEE (reference sequence). The length of the CDR3 is 15 residues. For the CDR3, the DNA is TGTGCCAGCAGCCAACAGGGGGGAGGCGGCTATGGCTACACCTTC. This codes for CASSQQGGGGYGYTF.

This sequence joins TRBV23-1 and TRBJ2-3, with 8 bases identical to TRBD2. TRBV23-1 is an open reading frame whose function is uncertain. Losses at the gene ends were 0 bases for V and 4 bases for J; bases not matched to a gene: 3. This CDR3 region has 15 residues. As DNA, the CDR3 is TGCGCCAGCAGTCAATCGAGCGGGAGCTCAGATACGCAGTATTTT. Amino acids: CASSQSSGSSDTQYF.

The chain carries TRBV5-1 and TRBJ2-3; D gene ambiguous. With 0 bases removed from V and 0 bases from J, the gap between germline ends came to 11 bases. This CDR3 has 16 residues. CDR1 is SGHRS, CDR2 YFSETQ, per germline. CDR3 DNA: TGCGCCAGCAGCTTGGCCCTTTCCGGGAGCACAGATACGCAGTATTTT. This gives the protein CASSLALSGSTDTQYF.

The chain employs TRBV7-3 and TRBJ2-3; 8 positions agree with TRBD2. This CDR3 has 14 residues. Germline CDR1 and CDR2: SGHTA and FQGTGA. The V and J ends lost 5 bases and 0 bases, in that order; junction bases with no gene match: 1. Written as DNA, the CDR3 is TGTGCCAGCAGCCCTAGCGGGAGCACAGATACGCAGTATTTT. Translation: CASSPSGSTDTQYF.

The genes are TRBV7-8 and TRBJ1-2; D is uncertain. Trimming stripped 2 bases from V and 4 bases from J, with 5 bases between. This CDR3 is built from 12 residues. The germline CDR1 and CDR2 sequences are SGHVS and FQNEAQ. The chain's CDR3 is CASSLTSYGYTF. The CDR3 coding sequence is TGTGCCAGCAGCTTAACCAGCTATGGCTACACCTTC.

This clone is a singleton in its sample. The chain links TRBV28 to TRBJ2-7, with unresolved D. This CDR3 comprises 13 residues. Trimming left V 7 bases short and J 5 bases short, with 15 bases between. In germline, CDR1 is MDHEN, CDR2 SYDVKM. The CDR3 protein is CASTLRSRDEQYF. The CDR3 DNA is TGTGCCAGCACTCTCCGGAGCCGGGACGAGCAGTACTTC.

The rearrangement links TRBV28 to TRBJ2-3; D is perhaps TRBD1 (5 bases). Deletions cut 5 bases from V and 4 bases from J, with 7 bases between. The CDR3 extends over 12 amino acids. Germline V gives CDR1 MDHEN, CDR2 SYDVKM. The CDR3, as DNA: TGTGCCAGCAGTGCAGGGTCAGATACGCAGTATTTT. Translated, it gives CASSAGSDTQYF. Together with reference TRBV28 and TRBJ2-3, the CDR3 gives the full variable domain: DVKVTQSSRYLVKRTGEKVFLECVQDMDHENMFWYRQDPGLGLRLIYFSYDVKMKEKGDIPEGYSVSREKKERFSLILESASTNQTSMYLCASSAGSDTQYFGPGTRLTVL.

The chain carries TRBV30 and TRBJ1-6; D not certain. Germline V lookup: CDR1 GTSNPN, CDR2 SVGIG (reference sequence). V lost 8 bases and J lost 4, with 15 bases in between. This CDR3 contains 14 residues. CDR3 sequence: CAGQYSLYNSPLHF. The CDR3 DNA follows: TGTGCCGGGCAGTATTCCCTATATAATTCACCCCTCCACTTT.

The V gene is TRBV19, the J gene TRBJ1-6; D is unresolved. V lost 4 bases to trimming and J lost 10 bases, with 11 bases between them. CDR1 and CDR2 from the germline V gene are LNHDA and SQIVND (reference sequence). CDR3 size: 13 residues. The CDR3 loop reads CASSSSWESPLHF. The CDR3 DNA sequence: TGTGCCAGTAGTAGTTCTTGGGAGTCACCCCTCCACTTT.

This rearrangement joins TRBV18 to TRBJ2-2, with 9 bases matching TRBD1. CDR3 length: 15 amino acids. V lost 3 bases and J lost 5; bases outside the gene matches: 4. Germline assignment: CDR1 KGHSH and CDR2 LQKENI. The CDR3 loop is CASSPTTGGTGELFF. CDR3 bases: TGTGCCAGCTCACCGACGACAGGGGGGACCGGGGAGCTGTTTTTT. The complete variable domain, with remaining parts taken from reference TRBV18 and TRBJ2-2, reads NAGVMQNPRHLVRRRGQEARLRCSPMKGHSHVYWYRQLPEEGLKFMVYLQKENIIDESGMPKERFSAEFPKEGPSILRIQQVVRGDSAAYFCASSPTTGGTGELFFGEGSRLTVL.

V and J are TRBV5-6 and TRBJ2-2; 11 bases agree with TRBD2. V lost 4 bases and J lost 1; bases outside the gene matches: 6. CDR1 is SGHDT, CDR2 YYEEEE, per germline. This CDR3 region has 17 residues. CDR3 nucleotide sequence: TGTGCCAGCAGCCAAACACTAGCGGGGGTGAACACCGGGGAGCTGTTTTTT. Its protein product is CASSQTLAGVNTGELFF.

The chain has TRBV19 and TRBJ2-1, with TRBD2 matching 16 bases. The CDR3 runs to 15 residues. The V gene end was trimmed by 5 bases and the J gene end by 8 bases; junction bases not matched to a gene: 3. CDR1 and CDR2 (germline): LNHDA, SQIVND (reference sequence). Written as DNA, the CDR3 is TGTGCCAGTAGTGCGGGACTAGCGGGAGGGGATGAGCAGTTCTTC. It codes for CASSAGLAGGDEQFF.

This clone was seen a few times. The chain joins TRBV6-1 to TRBJ2-2; D possibly corresponds to TRBD2 (5 bases). V lost 6 bases to trimming and J lost 0 bases, with 5 bases between them. Germline loops: CDR1 MNHNS, CDR2 SASEGT. The CDR3 is made up of 13 amino acids. CDR3 sequence reads: CASSGANTGELFF. CDR3 coding DNA: TGTGCCAGCAGCGGGGCGAACACCGGGGAGCTGTTTTTT.